Listed here are 20 T cell receptor beta chains from one sample, sequenced in a study of T-cell memory formation after mild COVID-19. TCRdb reprocessed the 5' RACE reads with MiXCR, giving one entry per CDR3 protein. Of 200,000 to 250,000 distinct CDR3 sequences in the sample, approximately 10% were seen once. Sequences were obtained from PBMCs or a T cell subset sorted from them (not recorded which). The source is a man between 18 and 35 years old who had mild COVID-19 (a few samples of this study predate the infection). Cell type and time point are not known.

This clonotype turned up a few times. V usage is TRBV5-1 and J usage is TRBJ1-2; the D gene is possibly TRBD1 (6 bases). V lost 2 bases and J lost 4, with 18 bases in between. The CDR3 is made up of 16 amino acids. CDR1 is SGHRS, CDR2 YFSETQ, per germline. The CDR3 loop is CASSFQPAGHLYGYTF. As DNA, the CDR3 is TGCGCCAGCAGCTTCCAGCCCGCGGGACACCTCTATGGCTACACCTTC.

This clonotype was recorded at least ten times. V is TRBV5-6 and J is TRBJ2-1; possibly TRBD1 for D (5 bases). The CDR3 consists of 15 residues. Trimming stripped 1 base from V and 4 bases from J, with 12 bases between. The germline V gene has CDR1 SGHDT and CDR2 YYEEEE. The CDR3 DNA reads as TGTGCCAGCAGCTTGAACCAGGGAAGGTACAATGAGCAGTTCTTC. Translating it yields CASSLNQGRYNEQFF.

The chain uses TRBV20-1 and TRBJ1-5, with 7 bases lining up with TRBD1. The CDR3 extends over 16 amino acids. The germline CDR1 and CDR2 sequences are DFQATT and SNEGSKA (reference sequence). V lost 1 base and J lost 4; bases outside the gene matches: 10. In DNA, the CDR3 is TGCAGTGCTAGAGTCGGGTTCCGGGACAGAAATCAGCCCCAGCATTTT. Its translation is CSARVGFRDRNQPQHF.

This clonotype was detected only a few times. The chain combines TRBV7-9 with TRBJ2-3, with D possibly matching TRBD1 (6 bases). The CDR3 sequence is 13 residues long. Germline CDR1 and CDR2: SEHNR and FQNEAQ (reference sequence). V shed 5 bases and J shed 5 bases, with 11 bases lying between them. This CDR3 is CASSTRGEDTQYF. Written as DNA, the CDR3 is TGTGCCAGCAGCACCAGGGGTGAAGATACGCAGTATTTT.

This clonotype was counted many times. The chain links TRBV5-1 to TRBJ1-4, with D possibly matching TRBD1 (5 bases). V was clipped by 4 bases and J by 2 bases, with 18 bases between them. This CDR3 contains 17 residues. Germline CDR1 SGHRS, CDR2 YFSETQ. CDR3 in DNA: TGCGCCAGCAGCAGCCTACCAAGGGGAGGCACTAATGAAAAACTGTTTTTT. Its protein product is CASSSLPRGGTNEKLFF.

The chain carries TRBV20-1 and TRBJ2-4; D call uncertain. CDR3 length equals 15 residues. Germline-derived CDR1 and CDR2 are DFQATT and SNEGSKA (reference sequence). Trimming cost V 6 bases and J 5 bases, with 20 bases left between them. CDR3 residues: CSATVLLVSENIQYF. The DNA for the CDR3 is TGCAGTGCAACGGTACTCCTGGTTTCCGAAAACATTCAGTACTTC.

As DNA, the CDR3 is TGTGCCAGCCTCCTACGGGGGGGCGAAAGCAACACGCAGTTCTTC. Residues: CASLLRGGESNTQFF. The V and J genes are TRBV7-9 and TRBJ2-1; TRBD2 aligns across 8 bases. Germline V gene lookup returns CDR1 SEHNR and CDR2 FQNEAQ (reference sequence). The V gene end was trimmed by 8 bases and the J gene end by 12 bases; junction bases not matched to a gene: 18. The CDR3 is 15 amino acids.

A few counts support this clonotype. In DNA, the CDR3 is TGTGCCAGCAAAAGGGGGAGCTCCTACAATGAGCAGTTCTTC. This sequence encodes CASKRGSSYNEQFF. V usage is TRBV6-2 or TRBV6-3 and J usage is TRBJ2-1, with a tentative D call TRBD1 (6 bases). The CDR3 runs to 14 residues. V shed 7 bases and J shed 0 bases, with 10 bases lying between them. Germline values: CDR1 MNHEY, CDR2 SVGEGT.

The chain carries TRBV12-3 or TRBV12-4 and TRBJ2-1, with TRBD1 matching 7 bases. The J segment lost 8 bases and the V segment lost 6 bases, leaving 4 bases of the junction unmatched. This CDR3 has 12 amino acids. The CDR3 protein is CASSLRGHEQFF. The CDR3 DNA sequence: TGTGCCAGCAGCCTAAGGGGGCATGAGCAGTTCTTC.

The genes are TRBV2 and TRBJ2-1, with D tentatively TRBD1 or TRBD2 (5 bases each). Germline CDR1 and CDR2: SNHLY and FYNNEI. Trimming removed 6 bases at V and 12 bases at J, with 12 bases between. The CDR3 runs to 11 residues. The CDR3 spells CASRGSGTQFF. The CDR3, as DNA: TGTGCCAGCAGAGGTTCGGGGACGCAGTTCTTC.

The chain has TRBV20-1 and TRBJ2-5; tentative D call: TRBD1 (7 bases). The CDR3 consists of 11 residues. From germline, CDR1 is DFQATT and CDR2 SNEGSKA (reference sequence). V lost 6 bases to trimming and J lost 13 bases, with 18 bases between them. CDR3 sequence (DNA): TGCAGTGCCTCACCACAGGGGCGGGGGTACTTC. Its protein product is CSASPQGRGYF.

There are a few counts of this clonotype. The chain is built from TRBV4-2 and TRBJ2-5; 9 bases match TRBD2. V was pared by 3 bases and J by 5 bases, with 4 bases of the junction left unmatched. Germline CDR1 is LGHNA and CDR2 is YNFKEQ. This CDR3 has 14 residues. The CDR3 region is CASSHSGGLETQYF. For the CDR3, the DNA is TGTGCCAGCAGCCACAGCGGGGGGTTGGAGACCCAGTACTTC.

The chain joins TRBV5-1 to TRBJ2-6; maybe TRBD1 (6 bases). With 7 bases removed from V and 1 base from J, the gap between germline ends came to 12 bases. Germline assignment: CDR1 SGHRS and CDR2 YFSETQ. CDR3 length: 15 amino acids. CDR3 sequence reads: CASGGTPSGANVLTF. CDR3 sequence (DNA): TGCGCCAGCGGTGGGACACCTTCTGGGGCCAACGTCCTGACTTTC.

V usage is TRBV7-9 and J usage is TRBJ2-7; TRBD1 or TRBD2 may be the D gene (5 bases each). The CDR3 is 17 amino acids. Trimming left V 5 bases short and J 3 bases short, with 23 bases between. The germline CDR1 and CDR2 sequences are SEHNR and FQNEAQ (reference sequence). CDR3 protein: CASSPLPTYRDLYEQYF. The CDR3 nucleotides are TGTGCCAGCAGCCCTCTCCCTACCTACCGGGACCTCTACGAGCAGTACTTC.

The chain uses TRBV24-1 and TRBJ1-5; D unclear. Deletions cut 2 bases from V and 6 bases from J, with 13 bases between. Germline V gives CDR1 KGHDR, CDR2 SFDVKD. The CDR3 is made up of 15 amino acids. The CDR3 DNA reads TGTGCCACCAGTGATTCCACCGGATACCCTCAGCCCCAGCATTTT. This encodes CATSDSTGYPQPQHF.

This chain connects TRBV2 to TRBJ2-2; D call uncertain. Germline CDR1 and CDR2: SNHLY and FYNNEI. Trimming shortened V by 2 bases and J by 3 bases, and 10 bases separated the two germline ends. This CDR3 spans 15 amino acids. The chain's CDR3 is CASSENRRYTGELFF. The CDR3 nucleotides read TGTGCCAGCAGTGAAAACAGACGTTACACCGGGGAGCTGTTTTTT. Looking up the rest from reference TRBV2 and TRBJ2-2 gives the full variable domain: EPEVTQTPSHQVTQMGQEVILRCVPISNHLYFYWYRQILGQKVEFLVSFYNNEISEKSEIFDDQFSVERPDGSNFTLKIRSTKLEDSAMYFCASSENRRYTGELFFGEGSRLTVL.

The V gene is TRBV19, the J gene TRBJ1-5; D uncertain. This CDR3 has 13 amino acids. Trimming shortened V by 6 bases and J by 4 bases, and 10 bases separated the two germline ends. Germline assignment: CDR1 LNHDA and CDR2 SQIVND (reference sequence). The DNA of the CDR3 is TGTGCCAGTAGCACCGCCTGGAATCAGCCCCAGCATTTT. This sequence encodes CASSTAWNQPQHF.

This chain links TRBV3-1 with TRBJ1-1; D uncertain. Germline assignment: CDR1 LGHDT and CDR2 YNNKEL (reference sequence). V lost 1 base to trimming and J lost 1 base, with 13 bases between them. The CDR3 totals 16 residues. CDR3 amino acids: CASSQGPAWRNTEAFF. In nucleotides, the CDR3 is TGTGCCAGCAGCCAAGGTCCCGCTTGGAGGAACACTGAAGCTTTCTTT.

This clonotype was seen a few times. The chain carries TRBV4-1 and TRBJ1-2, with TRBD1 as a possible D gene (6 bases). Trimming removed 0 bases at V and 7 bases at J, with 9 bases between. Germline V CDR1 and CDR2: MGHRA, YSYEKL. CDR3 length equals 13 residues. The CDR3 sequence: CASSQEQGSGYTF. CDR3 bases: TGCGCCAGCAGCCAAGAACAGGGAAGTGGCTACACCTTC.

The CDR3 loop is CASSLGDRGRGTDTQYF. The CDR3, as DNA: TGTGCCAGCAGTTTAGGGGACAGGGGGCGCGGTACAGATACGCAGTATTTT. J is TRBJ2-3 and V is TRBV27; 12 nucleotides line up with TRBD1. CDR1 and CDR2 from the germline V gene are MNHEY and SMNVEV (reference sequence). Losses at the gene ends were 2 bases for V and 3 bases for J; bases not matched to a gene: 6. CDR3 size: 17 residues.